This TCR beta chain was profiled in a study of patients and donors after allogeneic stem cell transplantation. Unmatched junction bases numbered 13, after V lost 1 base and J lost 4 bases. This CDR3 has 19 residues. The germline gives CDR1 SGHVS, CDR2 FNYEAQ. TCRdb called the RT-PCR reads again in MiXCR, with one record for every CDR3 protein. The data hold over 150,000 distinct CDR3 sequences, with approximately 28% observed a single time. The clonotype originates from a human donor who was either an allogeneic HSCT recipient or a stem cell or donor lymphocyte infusion donor (not recorded which). It is not recorded whose cells these are; they may come from a transplant donor. Sample: blood, either unsorted or a sorted T cell fraction (not recorded which). The rearrangement joins TRBV7-6 to TRBJ2-2; TRBD2 agrees at 9 bases. CDR3 amino acids: CASSLEGAGLARTTGELFF. The DNA of the CDR3 is TGTGCCAGCAGCTTAGAGGGGGCCGGACTAGCGAGAACCACCGGGGAGCTGTTTTTT.